The present T cell receptor (beta chain) was sequenced within a study of cytomegalovirus exposure and HLA in healthy donors. Study-wide results and caveats: Cytomegalovirus-associated status was assigned to around 160 TCR beta chains.

Researchers ran the PCR with 60 Vbeta and 13 Jbeta primers. Repertoires were generated with immunoSEQ multiplex PCR, while TCRdb's copy carries only in-frame clones and drops some. Of about 120,000 clones in the sample, 75% to 90% were seen once. Turning to this clone: Antigen: not known.

V lost 5 bases, J lost 1 base, and 16 bases lay in between. Germline loops: CDR1 SGHAT, CDR2 FQDESV (reference sequence). The CDR3 runs to 16 residues. The chain is built from TRBV11-1 and TRBJ2-3; D might be TRBD1 (6 bases). This sequence originates from a man between 35 and 55 years old in good health and CMV-seronegative. Source material: PBMCs. CDR3 residues: CASSTQGDVCTDTQYF. Here the CDR3 DNA reads TGTGCCAGCAGCACACAGGGAGATGTATGCACAGATACGCAGTATTTT.